A selection of T cell receptor beta chains follows, all from one sample in a study of T cells in Graves' hyperthyroidism and ophthalmopathy. TCRdb re-analysed the multiplex PCR reads in MiXCR, keeping a single row per CDR3 protein. The data hold 500,000 to 600,000 distinct CDR3 sequences, with about half observed a single time. The material sequenced was peripheral blood or thyroid tissue (not recorded which). The source is a young woman with Graves' hyperthyroidism. Each CDR3 is given with its conserved first and last residue. Fields, in order: J gene, D gene, V gene, clone size, CDR3 DNA, CDR3 protein. A D gene is named only where the DNA matches it firmly. Clone sizes are given selectively: once, few, many, or a class where the clone is expanded.

TRBJ1-1 - TRBV29-1 - TGCAGCGCCGGTGGGTGGGGTGACACTGAAGCTTTCTTT CSAGGWGDTEAFF
TRBJ2-5 TRBD2 TRBV4-1 many TGCGCCAGCAGCCAAGAAATCTCAGGGACTAGTAGGGAGACCCAGTACTTC CASSQEISGTSRETQYF
TRBJ2-7 TRBD2 TRBV5-1 many TGCGCCAGCAGCTTGCTTGGGCTAGCGGAGGGGCGGCACTTC CASSLLGLAEGRHF
TRBJ2-2 - TRBV7-6 - TGTGCCAGCAGCTTCCAGGGGGGTGGCACCGGGGAGCTGTTTTTT CASSFQGGGTGELFF
TRBJ2-1 TRBD2 TRBV25-1 few TGTGCCAGCAAGCGGGAGGGTTTTCTGGATGAGCAGTTCTTC CASKREGFLDEQFF
TRBJ1-2 - TRBV20-1 - TGCAGTGCTAATCCATTCCTATATGGCTACACCTTC CSANPFLYGYTF
TRBJ1-4 - TRBV4-3 - TGCGCCAGCAGCTGCAGGGCCACGGGTGAAAAACTGTTTTTT CASSCRATGEKLFF
TRBJ1-5 - TRBV7-3 many TGTGCCAGCAGCTTAAGCGCAGCACAGGGTAATCAGCCCCAGCATTTT CASSLSAAQGNQPQHF
TRBJ1-1 TRBD1 TRBV25-1 few TGTGCTAGACAGGGGGCGAGCACTGAAGCTTTCTTT CARQGASTEAFF
TRBJ2-7 TRBD1 TRBV11-3 - TGTGCCAGCAGCTTAGACACCCCGGGACAGAACTACGAGCAGTACTTC CASSLDTPGQNYEQYF
TRBJ2-7 - TRBV29-1 - TGCAGCTTGGAGCGGAGTCCCTACGAGCAGTACTTC CSLERSPYEQYF
TRBJ2-3 TRBD2 TRBV7-8 - TGTGCCAGCAGCGAGACTAGCGGGGTTATCTTGGATACGCAGTATTTT CASSETSGVILDTQYF
TRBJ2-2 TRBD1 TRBV24-1 - TGTGCCACCAGTGATTGGACAGGGAGAGACACCGGGGAGCTGTTTTTT CATSDWTGRDTGELFF
TRBJ2-7 - TRBV25-1 many TGTGCCAGCAGTGGCGGGACAGACAAATCCTACGAGCAGTACTTC CASSGGTDKSYEQYF
TRBJ1-1 TRBD1 TRBV18 - TGTGCCAGCTCCTCTCGGGACAGGAACACTGAAGCTTTCTTT CASSSRDRNTEAFF
TRBJ2-7 TRBD2 TRBV7-9 many TGTGCCAGCAGCCCCGCGGCGGGACTAGCGGGCCACGAGCAGTACTTC CASSPAAGLAGHEQYF
TRBJ1-5 - TRBV15 - TGTGCCACCAGCAGCCGGTTTGGCAGCAATCAGCCCCAGCATTTT CATSSRFGSNQPQHF
TRBJ2-2 TRBD1 TRBV9 few TGTGCCAGCAGCGTATTGACAGGGGCCGGGGAGCTGTTTTTT CASSVLTGAGELFF
TRBJ1-6 - TRBV20-1 - TGCAGTGCCGATAGCGGGATCGTCGCTTATAATTCACCCCTCCACTTT CSADSGIVAYNSPLHF
TRBJ2-7 - TRBV19 many TGTGCCAGTAGTGGACCCTACGAGCAGTACTTC CASSGPYEQYF
TRBJ2-5 - TRBV15 - TGTGCCACCAGCTTCCGCCGAGGGACCCAGTACTTC CATSFRRGTQYF
TRBJ1-1 TRBD1 TRBV19 many TGTGCCAGTATCGGAGACAACAGGGGTTTGGCTTTCTTT CASIGDNRGLAFF
TRBJ2-1 TRBD1 TRBV2 - TGTGCCAGCAGGGACTGGACAGGGAACAATGAGCAGTTCTTC CASRDWTGNNEQFF
TRBJ2-7 TRBD1 TRBV2 many TGTGCCAGCAAGGGTCGTCAGGGGGCCCACGAGCAGTACTTC CASKGRQGAHEQYF
TRBJ2-3 - TRBV19 - - CASTSGPSTDTQYF
TRBJ1-5 - TRBV12-5 - TGTGCTAGTGGTTTGGTAGAGGGAAGGCCCCAGCATTTT CASGLVEGRPQHF
TRBJ2-5 TRBD2 TRBV7-3 - TGTGCCAGCAGTCCCCTGGGTAGCGGGAGAGCACAAGAGACCCAGTACTTC CASSPLGSGRAQETQYF
TRBJ1-4 TRBD1 TRBV2 few TGTGCCAGCACCCAGGGGGGGGCCGTTAATGAAAAACTGTTTTTT CASTQGGAVNEKLFF
TRBJ1-4 - TRBV2 - TGTGCCAGCAGTTTGCAGGGAGGAAAAAAACTGTTTTTT CASSLQGGKKLFF
TRBJ1-6 - TRBV6-6 many TGTGCCAGCAGTAGCATCGACACTTCACCCCTCCACTTT CASSSIDTSPLHF
TRBJ2-5 - TRBV5-6 - TGTGCCAGCAGCCCGCGGCGGGCCCCCGGACGACAAGAGACCCAGTACTTC CASSPRRAPGRQETQYF
TRBJ2-7 - TRBV4-1 few TGCGCCAGCAGCCAGATAACCACAGAATACGAGCAGTACTTC CASSQITTEYEQYF
TRBJ2-5 TRBD2 TRBV7-2 - TGTGCCAGCAGCTTAGGCGGGAGGGGCAATGAGCAAGAGACCCAGTACTTC CASSLGGRGNEQETQYF